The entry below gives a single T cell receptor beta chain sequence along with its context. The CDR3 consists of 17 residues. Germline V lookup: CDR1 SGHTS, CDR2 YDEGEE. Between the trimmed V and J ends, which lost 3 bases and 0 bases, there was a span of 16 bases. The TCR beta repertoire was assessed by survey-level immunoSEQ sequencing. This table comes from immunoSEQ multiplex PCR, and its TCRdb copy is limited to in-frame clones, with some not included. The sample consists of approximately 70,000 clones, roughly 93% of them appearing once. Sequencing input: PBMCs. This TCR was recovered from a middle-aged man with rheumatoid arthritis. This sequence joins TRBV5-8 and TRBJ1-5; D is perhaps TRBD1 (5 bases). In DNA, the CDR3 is TGTGCCAGCAGCTGGACCGTGAGAGGGGATAGCAATCAGCCCCAGCATTTT. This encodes CASSWTVRGDSNQPQHF. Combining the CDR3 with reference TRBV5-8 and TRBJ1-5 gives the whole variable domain EAGVTQSPTHLIKTRGQQATLRCSPISGHTSVYWYQQALGLGLQFLLWYDEGEERNRGNFPPRFSGRQFPNYSSELNVNALELEDSALYLCASSWTVRGDSNQPQHFGDGTRLSIL.